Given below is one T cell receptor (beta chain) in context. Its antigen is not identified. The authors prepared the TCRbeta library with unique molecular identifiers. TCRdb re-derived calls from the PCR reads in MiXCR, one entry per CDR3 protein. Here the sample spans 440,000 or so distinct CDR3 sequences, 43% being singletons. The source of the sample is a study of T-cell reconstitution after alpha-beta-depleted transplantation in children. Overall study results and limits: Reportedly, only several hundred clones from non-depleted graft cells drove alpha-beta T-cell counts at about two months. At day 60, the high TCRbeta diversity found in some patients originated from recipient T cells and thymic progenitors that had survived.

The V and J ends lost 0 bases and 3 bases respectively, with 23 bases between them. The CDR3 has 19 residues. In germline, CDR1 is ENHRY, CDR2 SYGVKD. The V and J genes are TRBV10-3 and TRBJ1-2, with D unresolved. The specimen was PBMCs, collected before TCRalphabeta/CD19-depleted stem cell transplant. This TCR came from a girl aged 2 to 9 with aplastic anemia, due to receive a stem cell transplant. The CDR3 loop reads CAISESTLTIDSLDYGYTF. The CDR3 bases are TGTGCCATCAGTGAGTCAACTTTGACGATAGACTCGCTTGACTATGGCTACACCTTC.